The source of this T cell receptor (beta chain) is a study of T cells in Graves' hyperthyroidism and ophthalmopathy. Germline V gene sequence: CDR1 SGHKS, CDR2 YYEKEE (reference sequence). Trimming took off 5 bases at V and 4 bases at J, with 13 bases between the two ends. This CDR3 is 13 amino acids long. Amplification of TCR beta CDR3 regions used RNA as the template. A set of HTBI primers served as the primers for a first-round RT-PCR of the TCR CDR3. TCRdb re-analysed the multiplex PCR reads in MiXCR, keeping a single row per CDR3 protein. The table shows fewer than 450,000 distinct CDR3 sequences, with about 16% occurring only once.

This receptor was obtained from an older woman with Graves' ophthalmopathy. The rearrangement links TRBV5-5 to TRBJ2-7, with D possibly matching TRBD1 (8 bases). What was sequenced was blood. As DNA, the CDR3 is TGTGCCAGCAGTTACAGGGGGGGGTACGAGCAGTACTTC. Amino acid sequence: CASSYRGGYEQYF.